Listed here are 29 T cell receptor beta chains from one sample, sequenced in a study of blood T cell repertoires in COVID-19. Data came from immunoSEQ multiplex PCR; TCRdb stores just in-frame clones and leaves some out. The profile shows fewer than 100,000 clones, 75% to 85% of them singletons. Sequenced input: peripheral blood. The receptors shown here come from a human donor in a cohort sampled during active COVID-19.

This clone was counted between two and nine times. The V gene is TRBV3-1 (or the pseudogene TRBV3-2), the J gene TRBJ2-5, with 9 bases fitting TRBD2. With 1 base clipped from V and 5 bases from J, the junction kept 8 bases outside the gene matches. The CDR3 loop spans 16 amino acids. Germline values: CDR1 LGHDT, CDR2 YNNKEL (reference sequence). The CDR3 sequence is CASSQGYAGGQETQYF. The CDR3 bases are TGTGCCAGCAGCCAAGGGTATGCGGGAGGGCAGGAGACCCAGTACTTC.

This chain connects TRBV28 to TRBJ2-2; TRBD1 aligns across 8 bases. The CDR3 covers 15 residues. Germline loops: CDR1 MDHEN, CDR2 SYDVKM. With V trimmed by 4 bases and J by 7 bases, 8 bases remained unmatched. CDR3 protein: CASSSWTGYVGELFF. The CDR3, as DNA: TGTGCCAGCAGTTCCTGGACAGGGTATGTCGGGGAGCTGTTTTTT.

The chain carries TRBV14 and TRBJ2-3; 8 bases align to TRBD2. Germline-derived CDR1 and CDR2 are SGHDN and FVKESK. Germline trimming cut 4 bases from V and 1 base from J; bases unmatched to any gene: 4. There are 15 residues in the CDR3. CDR3 nucleotide sequence: TGTGCCAGCAGCCCCCGAGCGGGAGGCACAGATACGCAGTATTTT. Residues: CASSPRAGGTDTQYF.

This clone was counted once. The chain couples TRBV2 to TRBJ1-4; D might be TRBD1 (5 bases). Trimming removed 2 bases at V and 16 bases at J, with 17 bases between. Germline V gene data show CDR1 as SNHLY and CDR2 as FYNNEI. The CDR3 has 13 residues. CDR3 in amino acids: CASSETWLHRGFF. CDR3 in DNA: TGTGCCAGCAGTGAAACTTGGCTTCATAGGGGGTTTTTT.

The chain links TRBV14 to TRBJ1-6; 9 bases are shared with TRBD1. There are 15 residues in the CDR3. The junction had 6 bases not matched to a gene; V was cut back by 4 bases and J by 8 bases. Germline loops: CDR1 SGHDN, CDR2 FVKESK. The CDR3 is CASSPRQGGDSPLHF. The CDR3 nucleotides read TGTGCCAGCAGCCCAAGACAGGGGGGAGATTCACCCCTCCACTTT.

The V call is TRBV5-1, the J call TRBJ1-2, with D perhaps TRBD1 (5 bases). V gave up 0 bases and J gave up 8 bases, with 20 bases separating them. The CDR3 sequence is 16 residues long. Germline V CDR1 and CDR2: SGHRS, YFSETQ. The DNA for the CDR3 is TGCGCCAGCAGCTTGGGGGGCGGAAGCCCTAGGGGCGGCTACACCTTC. This encodes CASSLGGGSPRGGYTF.

This chain links TRBV14 with TRBJ2-1; 10 bases map to TRBD2. This CDR3 region has 18 residues. V lost 0 bases, J lost 5 bases, and 10 bases stayed unmatched. CDR1 is SGHDN and CDR2 is FVKESK in the germline V gene. Here the CDR3 reads CASSQDIRASGRDNEQFF. Here the CDR3 DNA reads TGTGCCAGCAGCCAAGATATCAGGGCTAGCGGGAGAGACAATGAGCAGTTCTTC.

V is TRBV15 and J is TRBJ2-5, with TRBD2 identical over 9 bases. This CDR3 has 16 residues. The germline V gene encodes CDR1 LNHNV and CDR2 YYDKDF (reference sequence). V lost 0 bases, J lost 2 bases, and 4 bases stayed unmatched. DNA for the CDR3: TGTGCCACCAGCAGAGATATAGCGGGAGCGCAAGAGACCCAGTACTTC. It codes for CATSRDIAGAQETQYF.

The chain couples TRBV11-3 to TRBJ2-7; 7 positions agree with TRBD1. Germline V gene sequence: CDR1 SGHNT, CDR2 YENEEA. Losses at the gene ends were 0 bases for V and 4 bases for J; bases not matched to a gene: 6. The CDR3 is 15 residues long. The CDR3 DNA reads as TGTGCCAGCAGCTTAGATTCGACAGGGACGTACGAGCAGTACTTC. Its protein product is CASSLDSTGTYEQYF.

The chain couples TRBV30 to TRBJ2-1, with D possibly matching TRBD2 (5 bases). Germline V gene data show CDR1 as GTSNPN and CDR2 as SVGIG (reference sequence). This CDR3 spans 13 amino acids. V was trimmed by 0 bases and J by 10 bases, leaving 13 bases between them. The CDR3 coding sequence is TGTGCCTGGAGTGTCTTGCCTACGGGGGAGCAGTTCTTC. Encoded protein: CAWSVLPTGEQFF.

The chain combines TRBV11-2 with TRBJ1-4, with 7 bases aligning to TRBD1. CDR1 is SGHAT and CDR2 is FQNNGV in the germline V gene. V dropped 1 base and J dropped 8; count of bases not matched to a gene: 4. The CDR3 runs to 14 residues. This chain's CDR3 is CASSLGQGDEKLFF. CDR3 sequence (DNA): TGTGCCAGCAGCTTAGGACAGGGAGACGAAAAACTGTTTTTT.

CDR3 nucleotide sequence: TGTGCCAGCTCCCTTACGGCACCGGGACTAGCTGTGTACGAGCAGTACTTC. This codes for CASSLTAPGLAVYEQYF. The chain couples TRBV18 to TRBJ2-7, with 9 bases fitting TRBD2. The CDR3 totals 17 residues. Germline V lookup: CDR1 KGHSH, CDR2 LQKENI. J gave up 4 bases and V 6 bases, and 16 bases lay outside the gene matches.

This clone was recorded once. The V gene is TRBV5-1, the J gene TRBJ2-1; 14 positions match TRBD2. The V and J ends lost 3 bases and 9 bases, in that order; junction bases with no gene match: 8. The germline gives CDR1 SGHRS, CDR2 YFSETQ. The CDR3 spans 16 residues. The CDR3 loop is CASSSGLAGAPGEQFF. CDR3 bases: TGCGCCAGCAGCTCGGGACTAGCGGGAGCCCCGGGTGAGCAGTTCTTC.

The chain combines TRBV2 with TRBJ1-5; 8 nucleotides align to TRBD1. Germline trimming cut 5 bases from V and 5 bases from J; bases unmatched to any gene: 5. The germline V gene encodes CDR1 SNHLY and CDR2 FYNNEI. This CDR3 region has 14 residues. Written as DNA, the CDR3 is TGTGCCAGCAGTCAGTCAGGGGGCGATCAGCCCCAGCATTTT. It yields the protein CASSQSGGDQPQHF.

The chain joins TRBV3-1 (or the pseudogene TRBV3-2) to TRBJ2-3; a weak D match, TRBD2 (5 bases). Looked up from germline, CDR1 is LGHDT and CDR2 is YNNKEL (reference sequence). The length of the CDR3 is 14 residues. V lost 1 base and J lost 5, with 10 bases in between. This CDR3 is CASSQALGGDTQYF. In DNA, the CDR3 is TGTGCCAGCAGCCAAGCACTAGGAGGAGATACGCAGTATTTT.

The rearrangement links TRBV18 to TRBJ2-5; 7 bases match TRBD2. After removal of 2 bases from V and 10 bases from J, the junction contained 13 bases not matched to a gene. CDR1 is KGHSH, CDR2 LQKENI, per germline. The CDR3 runs to 15 residues. CDR3 in amino acids: CASSPNTGGPLVQYF. The CDR3 DNA reads as TGTGCCAGCTCACCAAATACGGGAGGCCCGTTAGTCCAGTACTTC.

This clone appeared a single time. V gene TRBV5-5 combines with J gene TRBJ2-4; 9 nucleotides agree with TRBD2. With V trimmed by 5 bases and J by 6 bases, 9 bases remained unmatched. This CDR3 has 15 residues. CDR1 SGHKS and CDR2 YYEKEE come from the germline V gene (reference sequence). In DNA form, the CDR3 reads TGTGCCAGCAGTTTCCCTAGCGGGGAGGGAAACATTCAGTACTTC. It codes for CASSFPSGEGNIQYF. The whole variable domain, remainder taken from reference TRBV5-5 and TRBJ2-4, is DAGVTQSPTHLIKTRGQQVTLRCSPISGHKSVSWYQQVLGQGPQFIFQYYEKEERGRGNFPDRFSARQFPNYSSELNVNALLLGDSALYLCASSFPSGEGNIQYFGAGTRLSVL.

The rearrangement uses TRBV5-1 and TRBJ1-6; D is unclear. Looked up from germline, CDR1 is SGHRS and CDR2 is YFSETQ. The V end lost 1 base, the J end lost 5 bases, and 7 bases lay between the germline ends. The CDR3 totals 14 residues. The CDR3 nucleotides are TGCGCCAGCAGCTTGACAGTGGATAATTCACCCCTCCACTTT. This sequence encodes CASSLTVDNSPLHF.

This clone showed up just a few times. J is TRBJ2-1 and V is TRBV9, with 7 bases aligning to TRBD2. Trimming removed 0 bases from V and 4 bases from J; junction bases left unmatched: 7. The CDR3 has 16 residues. CDR1 is SGDLS, CDR2 YYNGEE, per germline. CDR3 protein: CASSVAGRETYNEQFF. The CDR3, as DNA: TGTGCCAGCAGCGTAGCGGGGCGGGAGACGTACAATGAGCAGTTCTTC.

The rearrangement uses TRBV18 and TRBJ2-2; 9 nucleotides agree with TRBD1. J lost 1 base, V lost 2 bases, and 2 bases had no gene match. This CDR3 is built from 16 residues. Looked up from germline, CDR1 is KGHSH and CDR2 is LQKENI. CDR3 loop: CASSPGTGRNTGELFF. In nucleotides, the CDR3 is TGTGCCAGCTCACCAGGGACAGGGAGGAACACCGGGGAGCTGTTTTTT.

This rearrangement joins TRBV7-2 to TRBJ1-5; no clear D gene. In germline, CDR1 is SGHTA, CDR2 FQGNSA. The CDR3 extends over 16 amino acids. V lost 1 base, J lost 3 bases, and 13 bases lay in between. CDR3 protein: CASSLVVRQSNQPQHF. CDR3 in DNA: TGTGCCAGCAGCTTAGTTGTCAGGCAATCCAATCAGCCCCAGCATTTT.

The chain joins TRBV28 to TRBJ1-5, with D possibly matching TRBD1 (6 bases). Germline CDR1 is MDHEN and CDR2 is SYDVKM. The V end was cut by 2 bases, the J end by 3 bases, with 14 bases between. The CDR3 loop spans 16 amino acids. CDR3 loop: CASSLVRDTFNQPQHF. CDR3 in DNA: TGTGCCAGCAGTTTAGTCCGGGACACCTTCAATCAGCCCCAGCATTTT.

The V and J genes are TRBV10-3 and TRBJ2-7; 13 bases are a match to TRBD2. Trimming at V came to 9 bases and at J to 6 bases, leaving 11 bases not matched to a gene. Germline CDR1 and CDR2: ENHRY and SYGVKD. This CDR3 is built from 15 residues. The CDR3 region has the DNA TGTGCCATTCGGGGGACTAGCGGGACCTCCGGCGAGCAGTACTTC. Translating gives CAIRGTSGTSGEQYF.

This sequence joins TRBV5-1 and TRBJ2-7; 9 bases are shared with TRBD2. V dropped 5 bases and J dropped 6; count of bases not matched to a gene: 12. Germline V gene data show CDR1 as SGHRS and CDR2 as YFSETQ. The CDR3 contains 15 residues. The CDR3, as DNA: TGCGCCAGCAGGCTCATGCGGGAGGGTGGTTCCGAGCAGTACTTC. Its translation is CASRLMREGGSEQYF.

The V gene is TRBV7-9, the J gene TRBJ1-5; D is unclear. The germline V and J ends were trimmed by 5 bases and 0 bases, with 8 bases remaining between them. Germline V gene lookup returns CDR1 SEHNR and CDR2 FQNEAQ (reference sequence). The CDR3 is made up of 14 amino acids. As DNA, the CDR3 is TGTGCCAGCAGCCTCTCTATTAGCAATCAGCCCCAGCATTTT. The encoded protein is CASSLSISNQPQHF.

This clone showed up just a few times. The chain joins TRBV5-1 to TRBJ2-7; a possible D gene is TRBD2 (5 bases). The germline V gene has CDR1 SGHRS and CDR2 YFSETQ. Between the trimmed V and J ends, which lost 0 bases and 2 bases, there was a span of 15 bases. CDR3 length equals 16 residues. The CDR3 DNA is TGCGCCAGCAGCTTGGCCCCCGGGGTGTCCCCCTACGAGCAGTACTTC. This sequence encodes CASSLAPGVSPYEQYF.

This chain links TRBV21-1 with TRBJ1-2. TRBV21-1 represents a pseudogene. CDR3 length equals 14 residues. This CDR3 is CASSNEGPPGGYTF. The DNA for the CDR3 is TGTGCCAGCAGCAATGAGGGCCCCCCGGGTGGCTACACCTTC.

The gene calls are TRBV19 and TRBJ2-3; 15 nucleotides match TRBD2. After removal of 7 bases from V and 3 bases from J, the junction contained 5 bases not matched to a gene. Germline V lookup: CDR1 LNHDA, CDR2 SQIVND (reference sequence). This CDR3 contains 16 residues. Here the CDR3 reads CASKPGTSGRTDTQYF. For the CDR3, the DNA is TGTGCCAGTAAACCCGGGACTAGCGGGAGGACAGATACGCAGTATTTT.

This chain uses TRBV6-4 with TRBJ2-1; D unresolved. In germline, CDR1 is MRHNA, CDR2 SNTAGT. Trimming took off 7 bases at V and 9 bases at J, with 13 bases between the two ends. This CDR3 is built from 12 residues. The DNA for the CDR3 is TGTGCCAGCAAACAAAGGCGCGGTGAGCAGTTCTTC. Translated, it gives CASKQRRGEQFF.